The 17 T cell receptor beta chains in this list originate from one sample, sequenced in a study of shared clonotypes between healthy human individuals. Assay: immunoSEQ multiplex PCR; the TCRdb copy retains only in-frame clones and omits some. Among a few hundred thousand clones listed, less than 80% were seen once. Source material: PBMCs. The receptors come from a woman aged 35 to 49 in good health. Some clones in this sample may be carry-over from other donors' samples.

V is TRBV6-5 and J is TRBJ2-3; possible D gene TRBD2, 5 bases. The CDR3 has 14 residues. Germline assignment: CDR1 MNHEY and CDR2 SVGAGI. V lost 10 bases and J 1 base, leaving 15 bases between the germline ends. The CDR3, as DNA: TGTGCCACCCAAGGGAGCGGAGGCACAGATACGCAGTATTTT. Amino acid sequence: CATQGSGGTDTQYF.

This clone was seen many times. Other DNA sequences of this sample code for an identical CDR3. CDR3 residues: CASSLLAEYEQYF. CDR3 nucleotides: TGTGCCAGCAGCCTACTAGCGGAATACGAGCAGTACTTC. This chain joins TRBV7-8 and TRBJ2-7; 8 bases line up with TRBD2. CDR1 is SGHVS, CDR2 FQNEAQ, per germline. The CDR3 covers 13 residues. J was trimmed by 4 bases and V by 5 bases; bases with no gene match: 4.

The chain is built from TRBV5-6 and TRBJ2-1; D remains ambiguous. CDR1 and CDR2 from the germline V gene are SGHDT and YYEEEE. This CDR3 is built from 12 residues. Trimming shortened V by 5 bases and J by 5 bases, and 8 bases separated the two germline ends. CDR3 DNA sequence: TGTGCCAGCAGTTCAATGAACAATGAGCAGTTCTTC. Encoded protein: CASSSMNNEQFF.

The rearrangement links TRBV30 to TRBJ2-2, with D possibly being TRBD2 (5 bases). CDR3 length: 16 residues. The V end lost 3 bases, the J end lost 0 bases, and 14 bases lay between the germline ends. Germline-derived CDR1 and CDR2 are GTSNPN and SVGIG (reference sequence). CDR3 protein: CAWRPGGSANTGELFF. CDR3 bases: TGTGCCTGGAGACCCGGCGGGTCCGCGAACACCGGGGAGCTGTTTTTT.

The rearrangement joins TRBV19 to TRBJ2-5; D is perhaps TRBD1 (6 bases). CDR3 length: 14 residues. Looked up from germline, CDR1 is LNHDA and CDR2 is SQIVND (reference sequence). V was clipped by 6 bases and J by 5 bases, with 16 bases between them. The CDR3 protein is CASRPTGLVETQYF. CDR3 bases: TGTGCCAGTAGACCCACAGGGTTGGTCGAGACCCAGTACTTC.

This clone has ten or more counts. The CDR3 does not end in the conserved phenylalanine or tryptophan, so this is likely a read error. The DNA is left out, because the CDR3 cannot be placed on it with certainty; the CDR3 is given as TCRdb lists it. The CDR3 here is CASSSRWA. The chain joins TRBV5-6 to TRBJ2-7; TRBD1, as called in the table, went unchecked against the DNA. Germline assignment: CDR1 SGHDT and CDR2 YYEEEE. Ends included, the CDR3 has 8 residues.

The chain links TRBV7-2 to TRBJ2-5, with a possible D match to TRBD2 (6 bases). The V gene lost 1 base and the J gene lost 4 bases, with 19 bases spanning the gap. Germline CDR1 and CDR2: SGHTA and FQGNSA. The CDR3 loop spans 17 amino acids. The CDR3 loop reads CASSLGREVTVGETQYF. Here the CDR3 DNA reads TGTGCCAGCAGCTTAGGGAGGGAGGTGACGGTAGGAGAGACCCAGTACTTC.

V is TRBV2 and J is TRBJ1-2; 7 bases match TRBD1. The CDR3 is 13 amino acids. The germline V gene has CDR1 SNHLY and CDR2 FYNNEI. This CDR3 reads CAQHGGQLFGYTF. CDR3 sequence (DNA): TGTGCACAGCATGGGGGACAGTTATTTGGCTACACCTTC.

V usage is TRBV16 and J usage is TRBJ1-1; weak D call: TRBD1 (5 bases). The germline V gene has CDR1 KGHSY and CDR2 FQNENV. The CDR3 contains 15 residues. V dropped 2 bases and J dropped 0 bases, with 10 bases sitting between them. The CDR3 here is CASSQAGTVNTEAFF. DNA for the CDR3: TGTGCCAGCAGCCAAGCGGGGACCGTGAACACTGAAGCTTTCTTT. The whole variable domain, remainder taken from reference TRBV16 and TRBJ1-1, is GEEVAQTPKHLVRGEGQKAKLYCAPIKGHSYVFWYQQVLKNEFKFLISFQNENVFDETGMPKERFSAKCLPNSPCSLEIQATKLEDSAVYFCASSQAGTVNTEAFFGQGTRLTVV.

The chain employs TRBV19 and TRBJ1-1; D possibly corresponds to TRBD1 (5 bases). Trimming left V 7 bases short and J 5 bases short, with 17 bases between. This CDR3 region has 14 residues. Per germline, CDR1 LNHDA and CDR2 SQIVND (reference sequence). The CDR3 loop reads CASTYGREGTEAFF. CDR3 bases: TGTGCCAGTACCTATGGTAGGGAGGGGACTGAAGCTTTCTTT.

Many counts were recorded for this clone. The chain employs TRBV5-1 and TRBJ2-7; D gene uncertain. V lost 4 bases and J lost 1, with 15 bases in between. This CDR3 has 15 residues. Germline V lookup: CDR1 SGHRS, CDR2 YFSETQ. The CDR3 region is CASSESGGRSYEQYF. CDR3 nucleotides: TGCGCCAGCAGCGAATCGGGTGGACGTTCCTACGAGCAGTACTTC.

The rearrangement joins TRBV2 to TRBJ1-1; D is undetermined. Trimming stripped 4 bases from V and 1 base from J, with 7 bases between. Germline loops: CDR1 SNHLY, CDR2 FYNNEI. The length of the CDR3 is 13 residues. The CDR3 region has the DNA TGTGCCAGCAGTGGGGAAGCGAACACTGAAGCTTTCTTT. It is translated as CASSGEANTEAFF.

The chain joins TRBV5-1 to TRBJ1-1; D is unresolved. The ends were cut back, 1 base at V and 1 base at J, with 8 bases in the middle. Germline lookup yields CDR1 SGHRS and CDR2 YFSETQ. The CDR3 is 14 amino acids. CDR3 bases: TGCGCCAGCAGCTTGTCTGGGGAGAACACTGAAGCTTTCTTT. Amino acids: CASSLSGENTEAFF.

The chain employs TRBV6-5 and TRBJ1-2, with D maybe TRBD1 (5 bases). V dropped 6 bases and J dropped 2 bases, with 10 bases sitting between them. The CDR3 covers 13 residues. Germline loops: CDR1 MNHEY, CDR2 SVGAGI. The CDR3 protein is CASRRDLNYGYTF. The CDR3 bases are TGTGCCAGCAGACGGGACCTCAACTATGGCTACACCTTC.

This clone has a handful of counts. This chain uses TRBV29-1 with TRBJ1-1; D ambiguous. Trimming pared 2 bases from V and 8 bases from J, leaving 9 bases between. CDR3 length: 11 amino acids. CDR1 SQVTM and CDR2 ANQGSEA come from the germline V gene. CDR3 residues: CSVETGSEAFF. The CDR3 region has the DNA TGCAGCGTTGAAACGGGTTCAGAAGCTTTCTTT.

V is TRBV30 and J is TRBJ1-5; tentatively, D is TRBD1 (6 bases). V was cut by 3 bases and J by 5 bases, with 20 bases left in between. The CDR3 runs 16 residues. Germline V gene lookup returns CDR1 GTSNPN and CDR2 SVGIG (reference sequence). The CDR3 loop reads CAWRRSGPGAYQPQHF. The CDR3 nucleotides read TGTGCCTGGAGGAGGTCGGGACCAGGGGCCTATCAGCCCCAGCATTTT.

This chain joins TRBV11-2 and TRBJ2-7, with D maybe TRBD1 (5 bases). Germline CDR1 and CDR2: SGHAT and FQNNGV. The ends were cut back, 5 bases at V and 4 bases at J, with 15 bases in the middle. The CDR3 runs to 14 residues. The CDR3, as DNA: TGTGCCAGCAGCCTAGGACAAGGAGATTACGAGCAGTACTTC. The encoded protein is CASSLGQGDYEQYF.